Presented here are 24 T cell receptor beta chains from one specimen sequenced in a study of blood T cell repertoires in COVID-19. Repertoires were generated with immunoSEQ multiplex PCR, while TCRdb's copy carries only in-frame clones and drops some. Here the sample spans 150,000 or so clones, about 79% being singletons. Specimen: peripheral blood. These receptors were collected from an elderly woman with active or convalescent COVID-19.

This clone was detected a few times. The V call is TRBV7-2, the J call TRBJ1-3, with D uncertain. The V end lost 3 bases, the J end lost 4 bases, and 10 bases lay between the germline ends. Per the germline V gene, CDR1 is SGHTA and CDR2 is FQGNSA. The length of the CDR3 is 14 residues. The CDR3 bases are TGTGCCAGCAGCTTCGGGTATACGGGAAACACCATATATTTT. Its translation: CASSFGYTGNTIYF.

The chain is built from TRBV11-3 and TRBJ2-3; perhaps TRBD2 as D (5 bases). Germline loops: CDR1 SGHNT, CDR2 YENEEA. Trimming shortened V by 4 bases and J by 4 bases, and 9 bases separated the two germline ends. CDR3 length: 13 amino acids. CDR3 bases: TGTGCCAGCAGCTATTTGGACTCAGATACGCAGTATTTT. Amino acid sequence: CASSYLDSDTQYF.

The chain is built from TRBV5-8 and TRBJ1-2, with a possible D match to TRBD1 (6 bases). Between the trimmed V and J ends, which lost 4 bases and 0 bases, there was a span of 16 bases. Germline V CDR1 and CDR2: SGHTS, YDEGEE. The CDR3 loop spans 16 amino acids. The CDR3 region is CASSHSGQTTNYGYTF. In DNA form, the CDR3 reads TGTGCCAGCAGCCATTCGGGACAAACCACTAACTATGGCTACACCTTC.

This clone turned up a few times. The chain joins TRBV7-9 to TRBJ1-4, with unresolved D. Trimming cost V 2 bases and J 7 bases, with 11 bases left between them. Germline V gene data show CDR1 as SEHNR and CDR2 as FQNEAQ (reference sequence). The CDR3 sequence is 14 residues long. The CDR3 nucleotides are TGTGCCAGCAGCTTACTTCGTCTCGGTGAAAAACTGTTTTTT. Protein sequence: CASSLLRLGEKLFF.

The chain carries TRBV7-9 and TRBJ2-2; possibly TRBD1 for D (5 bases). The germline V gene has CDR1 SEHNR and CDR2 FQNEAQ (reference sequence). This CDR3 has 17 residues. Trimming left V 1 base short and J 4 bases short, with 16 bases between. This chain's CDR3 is CASSLEGRARRTGELFF. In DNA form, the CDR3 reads TGTGCCAGCAGCTTAGAAGGCAGGGCTCGGCGCACCGGGGAGCTGTTTTTT.

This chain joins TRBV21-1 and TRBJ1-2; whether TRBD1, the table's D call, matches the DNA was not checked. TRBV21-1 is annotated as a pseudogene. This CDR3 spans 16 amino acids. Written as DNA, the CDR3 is TGTGCCAGCAGCAAAGTGGAGACAGGGGGCAGCTATGGCTACACCTTC. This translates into CASSKVETGGSYGYTF.

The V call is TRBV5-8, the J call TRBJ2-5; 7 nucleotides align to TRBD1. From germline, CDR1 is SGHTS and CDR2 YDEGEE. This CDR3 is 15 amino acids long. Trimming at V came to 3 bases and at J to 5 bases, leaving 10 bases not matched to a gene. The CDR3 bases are TGTGCCAGCAGCTCTCGGGGACAGAGGGTGGAGACCCAGTACTTC. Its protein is CASSSRGQRVETQYF.

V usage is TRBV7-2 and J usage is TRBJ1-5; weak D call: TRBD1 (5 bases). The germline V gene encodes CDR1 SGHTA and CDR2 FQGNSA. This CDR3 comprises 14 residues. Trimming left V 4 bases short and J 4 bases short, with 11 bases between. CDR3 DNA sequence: TGTGCCAGCAGCTGGGGGGACCGGAATCAGCCCCAGCATTTT. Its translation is CASSWGDRNQPQHF. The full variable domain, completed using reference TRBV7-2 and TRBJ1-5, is GAGVSQSPSNKVTEKGKDVELRCDPISGHTALYWYRQSLGQGLEFLIYFQGNSAPDKSGLPSDRFSAERTGGSVSTLTIQRTQQEDSAVYLCASSWGDRNQPQHFGDGTRLSIL.

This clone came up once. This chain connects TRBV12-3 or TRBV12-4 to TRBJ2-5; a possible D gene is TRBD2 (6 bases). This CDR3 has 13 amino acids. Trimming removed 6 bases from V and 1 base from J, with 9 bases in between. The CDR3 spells CASRRGLQETQYF. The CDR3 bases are TGTGCCAGCAGGCGGGGACTCCAAGAGACCCAGTACTTC.

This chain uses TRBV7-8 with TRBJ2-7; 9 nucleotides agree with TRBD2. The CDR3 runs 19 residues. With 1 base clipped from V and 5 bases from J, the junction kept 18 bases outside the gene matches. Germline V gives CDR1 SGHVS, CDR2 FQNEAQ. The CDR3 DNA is TGTGCCAGCAGCTTAGGTTTTTTCGGGCGGGGGGGCCTTCGCGACGAGCAGTACTTC. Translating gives CASSLGFFGRGGLRDEQYF.

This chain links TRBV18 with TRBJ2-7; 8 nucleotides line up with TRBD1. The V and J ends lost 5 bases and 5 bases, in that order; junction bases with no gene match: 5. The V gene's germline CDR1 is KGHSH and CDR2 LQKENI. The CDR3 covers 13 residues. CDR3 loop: CASSMTGVDEQYF. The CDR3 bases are TGTGCCAGCTCAATGACAGGGGTCGACGAGCAGTACTTC. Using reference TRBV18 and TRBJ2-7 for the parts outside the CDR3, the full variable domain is NAGVMQNPRHLVRRRGQEARLRCSPMKGHSHVYWYRQLPEEGLKFMVYLQKENIIDESGMPKERFSAEFPKEGPSILRIQQVVRGDSAAYFCASSMTGVDEQYFGPGTRLTVT.

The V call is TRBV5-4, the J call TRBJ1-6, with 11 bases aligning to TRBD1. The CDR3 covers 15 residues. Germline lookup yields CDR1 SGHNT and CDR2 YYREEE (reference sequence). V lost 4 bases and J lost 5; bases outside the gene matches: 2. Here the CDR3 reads CASSGTGGNNSPLHF. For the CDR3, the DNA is TGTGCCAGCAGCGGGACAGGGGGGAATAATTCACCCCTCCACTTT.

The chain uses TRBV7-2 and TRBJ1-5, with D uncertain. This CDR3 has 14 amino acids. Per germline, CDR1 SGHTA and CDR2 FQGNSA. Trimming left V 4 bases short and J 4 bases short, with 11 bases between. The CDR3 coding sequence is TGTGCCAGCAGCTCCCCCGCGGGTAATCAGCCCCAGCATTTT. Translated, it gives CASSSPAGNQPQHF.

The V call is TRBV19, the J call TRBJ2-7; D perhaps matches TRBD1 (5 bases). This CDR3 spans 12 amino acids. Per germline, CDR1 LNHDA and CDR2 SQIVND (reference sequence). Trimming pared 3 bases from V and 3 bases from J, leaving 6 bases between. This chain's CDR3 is CASSMDNYEQYF. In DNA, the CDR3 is TGTGCCAGTAGTATGGACAACTACGAGCAGTACTTC.

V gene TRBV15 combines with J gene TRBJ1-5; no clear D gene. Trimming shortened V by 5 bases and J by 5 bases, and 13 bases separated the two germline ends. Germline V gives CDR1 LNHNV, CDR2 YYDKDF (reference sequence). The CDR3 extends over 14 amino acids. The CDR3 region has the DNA TGTGCCACCAGCCAACGACAAATTCATCAGCCCCAGCATTTT. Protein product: CATSQRQIHQPQHF.

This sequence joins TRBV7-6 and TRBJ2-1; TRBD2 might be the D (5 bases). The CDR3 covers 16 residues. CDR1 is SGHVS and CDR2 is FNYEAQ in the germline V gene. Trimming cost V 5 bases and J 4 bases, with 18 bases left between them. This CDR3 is CASSSPPGVVYNEQFF. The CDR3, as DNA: TGTGCCAGCAGCAGTCCCCCCGGGGTGGTATACAATGAGCAGTTCTTC. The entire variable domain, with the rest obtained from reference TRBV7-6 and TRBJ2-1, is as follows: GAGVSQSPRYKVTKRGQDVALRCDPISGHVSLYWYRQALGQGPEFLTYFNYEAQQDKSGLPNDRFSAERPEGSISTLTIQRTEQRDSAMYRCASSSPPGVVYNEQFFGPGTRLTVL.

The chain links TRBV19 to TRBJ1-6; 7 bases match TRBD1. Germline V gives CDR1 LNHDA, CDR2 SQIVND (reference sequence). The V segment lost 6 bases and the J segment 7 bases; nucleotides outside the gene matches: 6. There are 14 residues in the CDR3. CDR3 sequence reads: CASSPGQTNSPLHF. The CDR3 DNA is TGTGCCAGTAGCCCGGGACAGACAAATTCACCCCTCCACTTT.

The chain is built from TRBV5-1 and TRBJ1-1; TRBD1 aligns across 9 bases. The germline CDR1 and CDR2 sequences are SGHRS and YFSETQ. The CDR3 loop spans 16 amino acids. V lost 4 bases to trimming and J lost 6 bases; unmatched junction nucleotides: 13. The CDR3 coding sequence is TGCGCCAGCAGCCCACGGGACAGGGTAAGGAGGGCTGAAGCTTTCTTT. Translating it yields CASSPRDRVRRAEAFF. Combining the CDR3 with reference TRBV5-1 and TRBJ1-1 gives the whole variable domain KAGVTQTPRYLIKTRGQQVTLSCSPISGHRSVSWYQQTPGQGLQFLFEYFSETQRNKGNFPGRFSGRQFSNSRSEMNVSTLELGDSALYLCASSPRDRVRRAEAFFGQGTRLTVV.

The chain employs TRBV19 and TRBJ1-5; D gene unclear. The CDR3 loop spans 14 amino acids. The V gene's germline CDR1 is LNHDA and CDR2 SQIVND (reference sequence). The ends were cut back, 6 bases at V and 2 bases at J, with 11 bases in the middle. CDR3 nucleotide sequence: TGTGCCAGTAGGAGTGCCGAAGGCAATCAGCCCCAGCATTTT. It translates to CASRSAEGNQPQHF. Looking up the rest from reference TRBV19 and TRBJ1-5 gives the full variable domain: DGGITQSPKYLFRKEGQNVTLSCEQNLNHDAMYWYRQDPGQGLRLIYYSQIVNDFQKGDIAEGYSVSREKKESFPLTVTSAQKNPTAFYLCASRSAEGNQPQHFGDGTRLSIL.

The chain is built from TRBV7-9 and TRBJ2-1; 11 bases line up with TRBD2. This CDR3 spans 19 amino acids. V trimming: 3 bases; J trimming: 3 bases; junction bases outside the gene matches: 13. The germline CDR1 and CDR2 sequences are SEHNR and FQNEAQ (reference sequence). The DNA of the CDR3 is TGTGCCAGCAGCTTCGTGGGCATAGCGGGGGGGAAGCACTACAATGAGCAGTTCTTC. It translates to CASSFVGIAGGKHYNEQFF.

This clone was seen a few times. The CDR3 DNA is TGTGCCAGTAGTATAGACCGGGACAGGGGGACTGGCTACACCTTC. Translating gives CASSIDRDRGTGYTF. J is TRBJ1-2 and V is TRBV19; TRBD1 matches 11 bases. The CDR3 runs to 15 residues. Looked up from germline, CDR1 is LNHDA and CDR2 is SQIVND (reference sequence). Germline trimming cut 0 bases from V and 7 bases from J; bases unmatched to any gene: 4.

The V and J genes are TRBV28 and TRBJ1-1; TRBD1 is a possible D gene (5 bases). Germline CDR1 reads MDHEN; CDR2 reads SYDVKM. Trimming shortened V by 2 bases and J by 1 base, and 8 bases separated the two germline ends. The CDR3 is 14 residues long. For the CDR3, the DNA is TGTGCCAGCAGTTTAATTGGACAGAACACTGAAGCTTTCTTT. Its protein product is CASSLIGQNTEAFF.

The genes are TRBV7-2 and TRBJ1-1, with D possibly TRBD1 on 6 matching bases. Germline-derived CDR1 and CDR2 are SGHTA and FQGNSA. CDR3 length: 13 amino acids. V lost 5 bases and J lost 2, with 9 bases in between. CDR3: CASSRQANTEAFF. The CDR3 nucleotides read TGTGCCAGCAGCCGACAGGCTAACACTGAAGCTTTCTTT. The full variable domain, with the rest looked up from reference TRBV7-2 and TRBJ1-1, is GAGVSQSPSNKVTEKGKDVELRCDPISGHTALYWYRQSLGQGLEFLIYFQGNSAPDKSGLPSDRFSAERTGGSVSTLTIQRTQQEDSAVYLCASSRQANTEAFFGQGTRLTVV.

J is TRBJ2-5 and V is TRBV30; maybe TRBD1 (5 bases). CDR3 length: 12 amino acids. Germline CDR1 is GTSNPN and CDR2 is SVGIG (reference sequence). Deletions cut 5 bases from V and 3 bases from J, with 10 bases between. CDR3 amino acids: CAWGQGKETQYF. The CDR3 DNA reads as TGTGCCTGGGGGCAGGGAAAAGAGACCCAGTACTTC.